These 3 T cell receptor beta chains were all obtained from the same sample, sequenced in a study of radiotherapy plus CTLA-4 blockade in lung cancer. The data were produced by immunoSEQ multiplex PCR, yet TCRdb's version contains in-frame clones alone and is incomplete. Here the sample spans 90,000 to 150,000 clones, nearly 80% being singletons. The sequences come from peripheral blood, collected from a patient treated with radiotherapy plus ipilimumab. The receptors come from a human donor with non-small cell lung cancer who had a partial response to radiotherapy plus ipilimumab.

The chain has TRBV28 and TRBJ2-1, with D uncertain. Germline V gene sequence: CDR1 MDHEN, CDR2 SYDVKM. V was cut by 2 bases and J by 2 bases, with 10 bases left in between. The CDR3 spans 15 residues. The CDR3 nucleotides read TGTGCCAGCAGTTTAATAGCTCCAGCCTACAATGAGCAGTTCTTC. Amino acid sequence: CASSLIAPAYNEQFF.

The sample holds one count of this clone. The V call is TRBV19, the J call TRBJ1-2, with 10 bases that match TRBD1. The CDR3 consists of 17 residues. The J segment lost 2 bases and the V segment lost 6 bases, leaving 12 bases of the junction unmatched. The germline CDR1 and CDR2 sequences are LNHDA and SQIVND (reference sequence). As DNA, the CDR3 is TGTGCCAGTAGCCTCCGACGGCCGGGACAGGGGAACTATGGCTACACCTTC. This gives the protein CASSLRRPGQGNYGYTF.

Here the CDR3 reads CASSFQGVSEQYF. CDR3 nucleotides: TGTGCCAGCAGTTTTCAGGGGGTGAGCGAGCAGTACTTC. J is TRBJ2-7 and V is TRBV28; 7 bases match TRBD1. Germline V gives CDR1 MDHEN, CDR2 SYDVKM. The CDR3 is 13 amino acids. Trimming removed 3 bases from V and 6 bases from J; junction bases left unmatched: 5.